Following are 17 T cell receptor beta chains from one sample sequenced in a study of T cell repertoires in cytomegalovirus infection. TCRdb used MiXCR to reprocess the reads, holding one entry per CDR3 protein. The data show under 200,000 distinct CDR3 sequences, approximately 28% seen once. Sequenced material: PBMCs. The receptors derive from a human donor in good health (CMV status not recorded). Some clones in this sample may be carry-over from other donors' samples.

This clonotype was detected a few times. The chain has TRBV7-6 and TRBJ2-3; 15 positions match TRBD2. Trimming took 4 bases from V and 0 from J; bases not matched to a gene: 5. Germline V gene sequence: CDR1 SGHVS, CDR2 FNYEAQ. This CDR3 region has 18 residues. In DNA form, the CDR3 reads TGTGCCAGCAGCTCAAGGACTAGCGGGGGGGTTAGCACAGATACGCAGTATTTT. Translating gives CASSSRTSGGVSTDTQYF.

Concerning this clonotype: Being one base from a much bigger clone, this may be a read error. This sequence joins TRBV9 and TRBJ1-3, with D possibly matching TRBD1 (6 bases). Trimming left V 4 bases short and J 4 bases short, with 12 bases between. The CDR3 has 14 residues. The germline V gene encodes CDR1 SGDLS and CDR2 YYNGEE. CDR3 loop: CASSKGGGGNTIYF. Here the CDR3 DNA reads TGTGCCAGCAGCAAAGGGGGGGGAGGAAACACCATATATTTT. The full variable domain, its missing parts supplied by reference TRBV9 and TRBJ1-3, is DSGVTQTPKHLITATGQRVTLRCSPRSGDLSVYWYQQSLDQGLQFLIQYYNGEERAKGNILERFSAQQFPDLHSELNLSSLELGDSALYFCASSKGGGGNTIYFGEGSWLTVV.

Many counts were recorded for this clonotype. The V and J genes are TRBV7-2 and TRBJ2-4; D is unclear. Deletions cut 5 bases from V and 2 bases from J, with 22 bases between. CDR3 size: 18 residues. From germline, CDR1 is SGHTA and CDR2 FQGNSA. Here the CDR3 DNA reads TGTGCCAGCAGCCTCAGGCCGAGAACCCAAGGGACCAAAAACATTCAGTACTTC. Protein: CASSLRPRTQGTKNIQYF.

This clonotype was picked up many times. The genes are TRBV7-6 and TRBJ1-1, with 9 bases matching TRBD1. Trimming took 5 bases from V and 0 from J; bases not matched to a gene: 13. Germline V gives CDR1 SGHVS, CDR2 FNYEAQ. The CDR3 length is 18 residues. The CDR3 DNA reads TGTGCCAGCAGCAAAAGTTTAATTAACAGGGGGCTGAACACTGAAGCTTTCTTT. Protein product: CASSKSLINRGLNTEAFF.

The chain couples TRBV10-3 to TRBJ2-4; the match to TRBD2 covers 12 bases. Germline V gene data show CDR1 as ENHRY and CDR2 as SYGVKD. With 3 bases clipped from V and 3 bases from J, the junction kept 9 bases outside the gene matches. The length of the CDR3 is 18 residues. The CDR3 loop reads CAISDTRLAGVHKNIQYF. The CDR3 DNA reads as TGTGCCATCAGTGACACTCGACTAGCGGGGGTACACAAAAACATTCAGTACTTC.

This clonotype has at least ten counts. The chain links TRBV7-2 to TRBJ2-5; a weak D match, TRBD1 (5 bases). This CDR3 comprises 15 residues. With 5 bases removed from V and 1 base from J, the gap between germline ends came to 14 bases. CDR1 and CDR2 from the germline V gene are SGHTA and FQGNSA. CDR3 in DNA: TGTGCCAGCAGCCCTCAACAGGCTCGCCAAGAGACCCAGTACTTC. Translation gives CASSPQQARQETQYF.

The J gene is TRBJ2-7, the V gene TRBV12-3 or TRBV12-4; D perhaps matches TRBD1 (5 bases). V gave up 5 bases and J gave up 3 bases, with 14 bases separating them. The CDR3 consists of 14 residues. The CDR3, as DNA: TGTGCCAGCAGTCCAGGGCCTTATGGCTACGAGCAGTACTTC. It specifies CASSPGPYGYEQYF.

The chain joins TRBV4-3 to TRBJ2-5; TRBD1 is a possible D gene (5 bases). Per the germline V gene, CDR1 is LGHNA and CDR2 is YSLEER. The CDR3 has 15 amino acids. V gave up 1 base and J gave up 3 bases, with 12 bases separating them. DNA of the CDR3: TGCGCCAGCAGCCAAGTAGGGGCAGGGAAAGAGACCCAGTACTTC. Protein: CASSQVGAGKETQYF.

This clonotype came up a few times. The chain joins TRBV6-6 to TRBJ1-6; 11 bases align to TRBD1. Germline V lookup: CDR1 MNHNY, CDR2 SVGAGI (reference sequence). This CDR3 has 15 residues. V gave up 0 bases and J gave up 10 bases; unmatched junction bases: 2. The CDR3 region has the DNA TGTGCCAGCAGTTACTCAGGGACAGGGGGATCACCCCTCCACTTT. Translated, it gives CASSYSGTGGSPLHF.

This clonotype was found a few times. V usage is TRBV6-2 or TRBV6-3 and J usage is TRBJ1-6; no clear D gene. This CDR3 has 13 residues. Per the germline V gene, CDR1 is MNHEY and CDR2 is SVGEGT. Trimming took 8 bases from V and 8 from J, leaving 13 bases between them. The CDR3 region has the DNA TGTGCCAGCGGGATCAGGAGTGATTCACCCCTCCACTTT. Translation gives CASGIRSDSPLHF.

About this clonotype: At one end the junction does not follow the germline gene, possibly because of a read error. This chain's CDR3 is CSAGTYSYEQCF. The CDR3 nucleotides are TGCAGTGCGGGGACTTATTCCTACGAGCAGTGCTTC. The chain is built from TRBV20-1 and TRBJ2-7, with D perhaps TRBD2 (6 bases). CDR1 is DFQATT, CDR2 SNEGSKA, per germline (reference sequence). The CDR3 is made up of 12 amino acids.

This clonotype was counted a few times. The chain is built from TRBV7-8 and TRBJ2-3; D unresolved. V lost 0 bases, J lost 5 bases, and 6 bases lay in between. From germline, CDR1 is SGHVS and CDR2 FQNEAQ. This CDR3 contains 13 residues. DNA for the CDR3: TGTGCCAGCAGCTTAGCGCCGGGAGATACGCAGTATTTT. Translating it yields CASSLAPGDTQYF.

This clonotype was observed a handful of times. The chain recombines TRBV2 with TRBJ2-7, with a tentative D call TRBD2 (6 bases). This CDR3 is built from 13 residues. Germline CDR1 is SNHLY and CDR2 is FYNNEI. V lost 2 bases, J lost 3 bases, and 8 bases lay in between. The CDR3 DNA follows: TGTGCCAGCAGTGAACGGAGGGGCTACGAGCAGTACTTC. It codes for CASSERRGYEQYF.

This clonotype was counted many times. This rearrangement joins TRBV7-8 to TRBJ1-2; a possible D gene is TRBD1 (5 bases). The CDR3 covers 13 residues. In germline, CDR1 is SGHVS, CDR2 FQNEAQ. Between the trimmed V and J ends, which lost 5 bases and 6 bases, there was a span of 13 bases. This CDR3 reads CASSPGWGDGYTF. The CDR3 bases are TGTGCCAGCAGCCCAGGGTGGGGGGATGGCTACACCTTC.

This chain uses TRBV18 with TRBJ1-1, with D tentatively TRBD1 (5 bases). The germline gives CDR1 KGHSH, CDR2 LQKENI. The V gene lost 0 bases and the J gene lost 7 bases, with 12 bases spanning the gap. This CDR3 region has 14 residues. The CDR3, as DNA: TGTGCCAGCTCACCACCGATAGATCAGGGTGAAGCTTTCTTT. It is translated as CASSPPIDQGEAFF.

Here the CDR3 reads CASSPDRTSTDTQYF. The CDR3 DNA sequence: TGTGCCAGCAGCCCGGACAGGACTAGCACAGATACGCAGTATTTT. The chain has TRBV7-2 and TRBJ2-3, with TRBD1 matching over 7 bases. V lost 5 bases to trimming and J lost 0 bases; unmatched junction nucleotides: 5. The CDR3 covers 15 residues. The germline CDR1 and CDR2 sequences are SGHTA and FQGNSA.

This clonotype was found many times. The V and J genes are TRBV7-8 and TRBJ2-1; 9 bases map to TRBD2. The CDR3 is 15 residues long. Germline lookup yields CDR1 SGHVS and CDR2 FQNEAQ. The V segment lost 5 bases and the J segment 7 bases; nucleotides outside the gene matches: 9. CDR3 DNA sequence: TGTGCCAGCAGCGAGCGGGGGGCCGACGGGAATGAGCAGTTCTTC. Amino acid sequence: CASSERGADGNEQFF. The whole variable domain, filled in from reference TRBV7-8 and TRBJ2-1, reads GAGVSQSPRYKVAKRGQDVALRCDPISGHVSLFWYQQALGQGPEFLTYFQNEAQLDKSGLPSDRFFAERPEGSVSTLKIQRTQQEDSAVYLCASSERGADGNEQFFGPGTRLTVL.